Listed below are T cell receptor beta chains from one sample, sequenced in a study of blood T cell repertoires in COVID-19. The repertoire was sequenced with immunoSEQ multiplex PCR; TCRdb's copy has only in-frame clones and lacks some. The sample records approximately 190,000 clones, 75% to 95% being singletons. Sequencing was carried out using peripheral blood. The receptors come from a man aged 45-65 years with acute or convalescent COVID-19. Each CDR3 is given with its conserved first and last residue. D genes are given only for firm matches. Clone size, where shown, is once, few, many, or a class for clones that have expanded.

abundance	v_gene	d_gene	j_gene	CDR3nt	CDR3aa
NA	TRBV20-1	TRBD1	TRBJ1-5	TGCAGTGCTAGTCGACAGGGAGGCGGTCAGCCCCAGCATTTT	CSASRQGGGQPQHF
few	TRBV19	NA	TRBJ1-5	TGTGCCAGTAGTATCGTCAGGACAGCAGTAGGTCAGCCCCAGCATTTT	CASSIVRTAVGQPQHF
NA	TRBV6-5	TRBD2	TRBJ2-2	TGTGCCAGCAGTCCACTAGCGGGAGAAACCGGGGAGCTGTTTTTT	CASSPLAGETGELFF
NA	TRBV6-5	TRBD1	TRBJ2-2	TGTGCCACCAAGGACAGGGCATACACCGGGGAGCTGTTTTTT	CATKDRAYTGELFF
few	TRBV7-3	TRBD1	TRBJ1-1	TGTGCCAGCAGCCCCGGACAGGCGAACACTGAAGCTTTCTTT	CASSPGQANTEAFF
NA	TRBV19	TRBD1	TRBJ1-6	TGTGCCAGTAGCATAGCGCCGTCGAGGACAGGCTCGACGGGTGGGCTCCACTTT	CASSIAPSRTGSTGGLHF
once	TRBV27	TRBD1	TRBJ1-1	TGTGCCAGCAGTGCCTTCTCAGGGGGTACTGAAGCTTTCTTT	CASSAFSGGTEAFF
NA	TRBV4-2	NA	TRBJ1-4	TGTGCCAGCAGCCAAGTAGGGGCAACTAATGAAAAACTGTTTTTT	CASSQVGATNEKLFF
NA	TRBV7-2	NA	TRBJ2-5	TGTGCCAGCAGCTTATTCCTTCTCGCGGGATCCCAAGAGACCCAGTACTTC	CASSLFLLAGSQETQYF
NA	TRBV5-1	TRBD1	TRBJ2-1	TGCGCCAGCAGCTTGGGGACAGGTCTAGAGAGTAACAATGAGCAGTTCTTC	CASSLGTGLESNNEQFF
NA	TRBV7-2	TRBD1	TRBJ2-2	TGTGCCAGCGTACCAGGACAGGGGAACACCGGGGAGCTGTTTTTT	CASVPGQGNTGELFF
NA	TRBV5-1	NA	TRBJ2-3	TGCGCCAGCAGCTTGGCGGCCACGCGGTGGGATACGCAGTATTTT	CASSLAATRWDTQYF
NA	TRBV6-1	NA	TRBJ1-4	TGTGCCAGCAGTGCGACCCGGACAGCGGGGAGGGAAAAACTGTTTTTT	CASSATRTAGREKLFF
NA	TRBV19	NA	TRBJ2-1	TGTGCCAGTATAGGAGGGGCAGGGGGCTACAATGAGCAGTTCTTC	CASIGGAGGYNEQFF
NA	TRBV11-2	NA	TRBJ2-5	TGTGCCAGCAGCGGATACGGCTTCAGAGGGACCCAGTACTTC	CASSGYGFRGTQYF
NA	TRBV7-2	TRBD2	TRBJ2-1	TGTGCCAGCAGCTTCCTAGCGGCCAACTACAATGAGCAGTTCTTC	CASSFLAANYNEQFF
NA	TRBV28	TRBD1	TRBJ1-3	TGTGCCAGCAGTACCGGGACAGGGAAAGGAAACACCATATATTTT	CASSTGTGKGNTIYF
NA	TRBV5-1	TRBD2	TRBJ2-7	TGCGCCAGCAGCCCGGGACTAGCGCTGATATCCTACGAGCAGTACTTC	CASSPGLALISYEQYF
NA	TRBV20-1	NA	TRBJ1-4	TGCAGTGCTAAGAGACAGAAACTGTTTTTT	CSAKRQKLFF
NA	TRBV5-4	TRBD1	TRBJ2-5	TGTGCCAGCAGCCCCCGGACAGGGGGTGTTGAGACCCAGTACTTC	CASSPRTGGVETQYF
few	TRBV6-5	NA	TRBJ1-3	TGTGCCAGCAGTTATCAGGGCTCGTCTGGAAACACCATATATTTT	CASSYQGSSGNTIYF
NA	TRBV29-1	NA	TRBJ2-5	TGCAGCGTTGAAGGGCAGGGCCTAGAGACCCAGTACTTC	CSVEGQGLETQYF
NA	TRBV28	TRBD2	TRBJ2-7	TGTGCCAGCAGTTTTTCGGGGTCGGGGGGCTACGAGCAGTACTTC	CASSFSGSGGYEQYF
NA	TRBV30	TRBD1	TRBJ1-4	TGTGCCTGGAGCAACAGGGGAACTAATGAAAAACTGTTTTTT	CAWSNRGTNEKLFF
NA	TRBV29-1	TRBD1	TRBJ2-4	TGCAGCGTTGAAGGTCGAGACAGGGCAGGAGGCAAAAACATTCAGTACTTC	CSVEGRDRAGGKNIQYF
few	TRBV18	NA	TRBJ1-1	TGTGCCAGCTCACCAATCAGGGAAGTGAACACTGAAGCTTTCTTT	CASSPIREVNTEAFF
NA	TRBV7-9	NA	TRBJ2-5	TGTGCCAGCAGCCTAGACTCGGGGAGAGCCCAAGAGACCCAGTACTTC	CASSLDSGRAQETQYF
NA	TRBV20-1	NA	TRBJ1-1	TGCAGTGCTAGAGAACAGGGTCAAGCTTTCTTT	CSAREQGQAFF
NA	TRBV6-5	NA	TRBJ2-1	TGTGCCAGCAGGCGATTATCCTACAATGAGCAGTTCTTC	CASRRLSYNEQFF
once	TRBV28	NA	TRBJ1-5	TGTGCCACCAAATCAAGATGGGCGCAGCCCCAGCATTTT	CATKSRWAQPQHF
NA	TRBV2	NA	TRBJ2-4	TGTGCCAGCAGTGGGCTAGCCAAAAACATTCAGTACTTC	CASSGLAKNIQYF
once	TRBV7-2	TRBD2	TRBJ2-3	TGTGCCAGCAGCGCCTTGCCAGCGGGGAGCACAGATACGCAGTATTTT	CASSALPAGSTDTQYF
NA	TRBV7-2	NA	TRBJ2-1	TGTGCCAGCAGCTTAACAGGGAACAATGAGCAGTTCTTC	CASSLTGNNEQFF
NA	TRBV7-2	NA	TRBJ2-1	TGTGCCAGCAGCCCGAGGCCCTCCTACAATGAGCAGTTCTTC	CASSPRPSYNEQFF
NA	TRBV24-1	TRBD2	TRBJ2-1	TGTGCCACCAGTGACCCCTCGGGGGGGAATGAGCAGTTCTTC	CATSDPSGGNEQFF
NA	TRBV5-4	TRBD2	TRBJ2-4	TGTGCCAGCAGCGCTAGCGGGGGAAATAACATTCAGTACTTC	CASSASGGNNIQYF
NA	TRBV29-1	TRBD1	TRBJ2-1	TGCAGCGTTCCCTCTACAGGGGGTCGTGAGCAGTTCTTC	CSVPSTGGREQFF
NA	TRBV7-2	TRBD1	TRBJ2-5	TGTGCCAGCAGCGTGAAGGGACAGAACCCGTACCAAGAGACCCAGTACTTC	CASSVKGQNPYQETQYF
NA	TRBV4-2	TRBD2	TRBJ2-7	TGTGCCAGCAGCCAAGACCGGACTAGCGGGTACGAGCAGTACTTC	CASSQDRTSGYEQYF
NA	TRBV2	NA	TRBJ1-5	TGTGCCAGCAGTACTACCGGGACATCGTTTTATAGTGGCAATCAGCCCCAGCATTTT	CASSTTGTSFYSGNQPQHF
NA	TRBV5-6	NA	TRBJ2-3	TGTGCCAGCAGCGGCGGGGCGGCGTGGACAGATACGCAGTATTTT	CASSGGAAWTDTQYF
NA	TRBV12-3/TRBV12-4	NA	TRBJ1-4	TGTGCCAGCAGTTCTAACAGCGAAAAACTGTTTTTT	CASSSNSEKLFF
many	TRBV14	NA	TRBJ2-7	TGTGCCAGCAGCCTCCGAGTGGCAGGGGTACCCGAGCAGTACTTC	CASSLRVAGVPEQYF
NA	TRBV15	NA	TRBJ2-7	TGTGCCACCAGCAGAGATGCGGGTCGGGTGTCTCTCTACGAGCAGTACTTC	CATSRDAGRVSLYEQYF
NA	TRBV4-3	NA	TRBJ1-2	TGCGCCAGCAGCCATACTGCCTATGGCTACACCTTC	CASSHTAYGYTF
NA	TRBV9	NA	TRBJ2-2	TGTGCCAGCAGCGTAGCCGGGACACCCACCGGGGAGCTGTTTTTT	CASSVAGTPTGELFF
once	TRBV7-9	TRBD1	TRBJ2-2	TGTGCCAGCAGCTCTCTTGGACAGGGGTTCGGGGAGCTGTTTTTT	CASSSLGQGFGELFF
NA	TRBV7-9	NA	TRBJ1-5	TGTGCCAGCAGCTTAGAGGGAGGGGTTAGCAATCAGCCCCAGCATTTT	CASSLEGGVSNQPQHF
NA	TRBV2	NA	TRBJ1-6	TGTGCCAGCAGTGAGCAGGTCTTGGGTAATTCACCCCTCCACTTT	CASSEQVLGNSPLHF
few	TRBV11-3	NA	TRBJ2-7	TGTGCCAGCAGCAGGGGGGGCACATCCGAGCAGTACTTC	CASSRGGTSEQYF
NA	TRBV28	NA	TRBJ1-1	TGTGCCAGCAGCCTCCCCAGGGTGGGCACTGAAGCTTTCTTT	CASSLPRVGTEAFF
once	TRBV11-2	NA	TRBJ2-7	TGTGCCAGCAGCTTAGTTCGTTTTAACGAGCAGTACTTC	CASSLVRFNEQYF
NA	TRBV10-3	TRBD1	TRBJ2-3	TGTGCCATCAGTCGGGACAGGAGCACAGATACGCAGTATTTT	CAISRDRSTDTQYF
NA	TRBV24-1	NA	TRBJ1-5	TGTGCCACCAGTGAAAGAGGTGTGGGGGGGAACAATCAGCCCCAGCATTTT	CATSERGVGGNNQPQHF
NA	TRBV18	TRBD1	TRBJ1-5	TGTGCCAGCTCACCAATAAGGGGTGACAGGGGTTCGGATATTATCAATCAGCCCCAGCATTTT	CASSPIRGDRGSDIINQPQHF
NA	TRBV29-1	NA	TRBJ1-1	TGCAGCGTCACAGGGATGACTGAAGCTTTCTTT	CSVTGMTEAFF
NA	TRBV7-9	TRBD1	TRBJ1-3	TGTGCCAGCAGCGGCTTACAGGGGGACGGAGACACCATATATTTT	CASSGLQGDGDTIYF
NA	TRBV19	NA	TRBJ1-5	TGTGCCAGTCAATTAGGGGGTGGGAATCAGCCCCAGCATTTT	CASQLGGGNQPQHF
NA	TRBV15	NA	TRBJ2-2	TGTGCCACCAGCAGGGACATCACCACCGGGGAGCTGTTTTTT	CATSRDITTGELFF
NA	TRBV9	NA	TRBJ1-3	TGTGCCAGCAGCGTTACAGGGTTCTCTGGAAACACCATATATTTT	CASSVTGFSGNTIYF